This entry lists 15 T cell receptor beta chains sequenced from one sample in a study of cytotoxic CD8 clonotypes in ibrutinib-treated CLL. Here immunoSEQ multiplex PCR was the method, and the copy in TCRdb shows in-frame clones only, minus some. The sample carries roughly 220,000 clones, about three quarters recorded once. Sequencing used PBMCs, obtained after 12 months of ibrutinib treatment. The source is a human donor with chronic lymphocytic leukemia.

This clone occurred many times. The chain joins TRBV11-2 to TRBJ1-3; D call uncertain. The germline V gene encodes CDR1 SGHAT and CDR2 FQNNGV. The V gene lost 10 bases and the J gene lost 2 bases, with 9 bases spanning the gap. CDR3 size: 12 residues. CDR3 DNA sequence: TGTGCCACCTCGACCCCTGGAAACACCATATATTTT. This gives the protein CATSTPGNTIYF. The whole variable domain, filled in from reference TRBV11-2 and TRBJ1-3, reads EAGVAQSPRYKIIEKRQSVAFWCNPISGHATLYWYQQILGQGPKLLIQFQNNGVVDDSQLPKDRFSAERLKGVDSTLKIQPAKLEDSAVYLCATSTPGNTIYFGEGSWLTVV.

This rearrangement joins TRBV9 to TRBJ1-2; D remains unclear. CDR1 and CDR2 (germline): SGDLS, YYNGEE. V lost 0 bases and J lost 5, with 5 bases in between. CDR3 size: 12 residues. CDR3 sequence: CASSVENYGYTF. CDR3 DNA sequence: TGTGCCAGCAGCGTAGAGAATTATGGCTACACCTTC.

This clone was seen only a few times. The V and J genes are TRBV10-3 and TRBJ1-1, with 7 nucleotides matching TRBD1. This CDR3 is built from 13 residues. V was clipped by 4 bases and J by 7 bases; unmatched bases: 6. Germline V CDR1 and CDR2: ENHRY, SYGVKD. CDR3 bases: TGTGCCATCAGTGGACAGGGAGGAGGTGAAGCTTTCTTT. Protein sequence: CAISGQGGGEAFF.

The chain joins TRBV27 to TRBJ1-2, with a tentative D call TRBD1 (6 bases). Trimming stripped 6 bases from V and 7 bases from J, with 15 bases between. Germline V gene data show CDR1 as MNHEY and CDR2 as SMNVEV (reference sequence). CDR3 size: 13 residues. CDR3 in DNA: TGTGCCAGCAGCCTAGGACAGCTAAGTGGCTACACCTTC. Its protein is CASSLGQLSGYTF.

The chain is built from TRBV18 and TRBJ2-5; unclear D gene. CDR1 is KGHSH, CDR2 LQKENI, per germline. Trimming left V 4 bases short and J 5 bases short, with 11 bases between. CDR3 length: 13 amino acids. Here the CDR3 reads CASSRSVVETQYF. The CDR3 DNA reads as TGTGCCAGCTCACGGTCTGTAGTGGAGACCCAGTACTTC. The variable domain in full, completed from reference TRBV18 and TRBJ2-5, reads NAGVMQNPRHLVRRRGQEARLRCSPMKGHSHVYWYRQLPEEGLKFMVYLQKENIIDESGMPKERFSAEFPKEGPSILRIQQVVRGDSAAYFCASSRSVVETQYFGPGTRLLVL.

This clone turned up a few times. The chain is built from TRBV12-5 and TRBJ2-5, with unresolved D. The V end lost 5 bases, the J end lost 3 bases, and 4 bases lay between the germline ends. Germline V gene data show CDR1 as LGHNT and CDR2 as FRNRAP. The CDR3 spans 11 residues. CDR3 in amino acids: CASGLEETQYF. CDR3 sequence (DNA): TGTGCTAGTGGTCTAGAAGAGACCCAGTACTTC.

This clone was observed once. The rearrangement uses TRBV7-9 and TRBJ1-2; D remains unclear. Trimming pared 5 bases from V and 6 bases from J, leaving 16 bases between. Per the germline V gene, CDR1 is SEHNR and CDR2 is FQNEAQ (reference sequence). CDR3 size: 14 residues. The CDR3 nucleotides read TGTGCCAGCAGCCCGATCCAAAAATTCAATGGCTACACCTTC. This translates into CASSPIQKFNGYTF.

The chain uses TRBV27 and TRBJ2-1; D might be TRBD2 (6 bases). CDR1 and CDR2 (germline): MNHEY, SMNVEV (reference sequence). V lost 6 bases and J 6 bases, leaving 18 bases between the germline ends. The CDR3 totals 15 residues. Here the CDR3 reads CASREGGRGPNEQFF. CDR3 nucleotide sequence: TGTGCCAGCAGGGAGGGTGGCCGGGGCCCCAATGAGCAGTTCTTC.

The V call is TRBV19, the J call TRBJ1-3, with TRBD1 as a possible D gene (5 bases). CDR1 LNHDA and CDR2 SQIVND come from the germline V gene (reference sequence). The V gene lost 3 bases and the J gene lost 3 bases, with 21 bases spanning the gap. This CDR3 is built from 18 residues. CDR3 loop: CASSMGLWRAGNGNTIYF. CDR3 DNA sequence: TGTGCCAGTAGTATGGGGCTGTGGCGTGCGGGTAATGGAAACACCATATATTTT.

CDR3 bases: TGTGCCAGCAGCCCTCGGGGCTCTCTCAACACTGAAGCTTTCTTT. As protein: CASSPRGSLNTEAFF. V gene TRBV28 combines with J gene TRBJ1-1; possible D gene TRBD1, 5 bases. Germline V lookup: CDR1 MDHEN, CDR2 SYDVKM. Trimming took 6 bases from V and 2 from J, leaving 16 bases between them. There are 15 residues in the CDR3.

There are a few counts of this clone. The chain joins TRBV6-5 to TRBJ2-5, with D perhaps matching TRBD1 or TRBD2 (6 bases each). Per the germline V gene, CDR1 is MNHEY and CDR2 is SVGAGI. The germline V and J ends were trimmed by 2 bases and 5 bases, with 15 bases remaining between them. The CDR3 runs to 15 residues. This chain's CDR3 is CASSYSQGRMETQYF. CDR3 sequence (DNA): TGTGCCAGCAGTTACAGCCAGGGGAGGATGGAGACCCAGTACTTC.

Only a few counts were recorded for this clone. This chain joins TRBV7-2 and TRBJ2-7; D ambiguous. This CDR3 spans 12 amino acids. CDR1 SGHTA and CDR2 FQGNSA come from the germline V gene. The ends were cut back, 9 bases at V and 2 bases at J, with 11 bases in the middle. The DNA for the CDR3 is TGTGCCAGTGCTGGCCAGCCCTACGAGCAGTACTTC. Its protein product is CASAGQPYEQYF.

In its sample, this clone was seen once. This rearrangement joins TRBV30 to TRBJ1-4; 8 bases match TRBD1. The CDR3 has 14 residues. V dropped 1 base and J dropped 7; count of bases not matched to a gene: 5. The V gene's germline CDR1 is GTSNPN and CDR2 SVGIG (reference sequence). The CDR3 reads CAWSAPGTGEKLFF. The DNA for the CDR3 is TGTGCCTGGAGTGCCCCCGGGACAGGTGAAAAACTGTTTTTT. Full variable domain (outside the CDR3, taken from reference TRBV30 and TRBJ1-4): SQTIHQWPATLVQPVGSPLSLECTVEGTSNPNLYWYRQAAGRGLQLLFYSVGIGQISSEVPQNLSASRPQDRQFILSSKKLLLSDSGFYLCAWSAPGTGEKLFFGSGTQLSVL.

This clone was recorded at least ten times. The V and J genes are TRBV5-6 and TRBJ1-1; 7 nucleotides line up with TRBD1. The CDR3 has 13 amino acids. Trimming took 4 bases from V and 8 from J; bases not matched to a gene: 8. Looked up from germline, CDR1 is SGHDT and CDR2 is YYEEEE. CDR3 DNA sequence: TGTGCCAGCAGCGGGGGGACAGAAACGGAAGCTTTCTTT. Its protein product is CASSGGTETEAFF.

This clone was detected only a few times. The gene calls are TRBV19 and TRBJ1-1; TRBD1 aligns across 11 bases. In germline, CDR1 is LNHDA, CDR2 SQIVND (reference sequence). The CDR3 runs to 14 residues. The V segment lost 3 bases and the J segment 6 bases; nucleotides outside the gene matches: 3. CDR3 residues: CASSIGQGAPEAFF. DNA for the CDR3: TGTGCCAGTAGTATCGGACAGGGGGCCCCTGAAGCTTTCTTT.